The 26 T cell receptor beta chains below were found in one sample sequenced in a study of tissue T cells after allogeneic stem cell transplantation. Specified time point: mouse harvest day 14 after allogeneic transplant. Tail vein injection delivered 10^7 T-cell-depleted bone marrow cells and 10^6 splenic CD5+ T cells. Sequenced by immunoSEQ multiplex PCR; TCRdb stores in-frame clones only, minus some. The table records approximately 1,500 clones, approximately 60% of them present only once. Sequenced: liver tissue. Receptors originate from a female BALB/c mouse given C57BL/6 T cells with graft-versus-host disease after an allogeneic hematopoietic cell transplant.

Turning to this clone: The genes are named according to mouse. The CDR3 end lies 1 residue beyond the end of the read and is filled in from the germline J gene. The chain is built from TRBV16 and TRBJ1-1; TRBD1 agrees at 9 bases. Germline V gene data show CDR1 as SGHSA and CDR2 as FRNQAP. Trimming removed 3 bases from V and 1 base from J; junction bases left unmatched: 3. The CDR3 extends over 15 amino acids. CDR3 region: CASSFPGQGNTEVFF. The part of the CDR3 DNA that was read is TGTGCAAGCAGCTTTCCGGGACAGGGAAACACAGAAGTCTTC.

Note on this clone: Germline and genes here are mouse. The CDR3 bases that were read are TGTGCCAGCAGTGGACAGGGGAACACCGGGCAGCTCTAC. Translating it yields CASSGQGNTGQLY. The whole CDR3 is CASSGQGNTGQLYF. The rearrangement links TRBV13-1 to TRBJ2-2, with TRBD1 matching 8 bases. The read terminates 1 residue before the CDR3 end, so the remaining end is supplied by the germline J gene. The CDR3 totals 14 residues. Germline loops: CDR1 NSHNY, CDR2 SYGAGN. Unmatched junction bases numbered 0, after V lost 3 bases and J lost 2 bases.

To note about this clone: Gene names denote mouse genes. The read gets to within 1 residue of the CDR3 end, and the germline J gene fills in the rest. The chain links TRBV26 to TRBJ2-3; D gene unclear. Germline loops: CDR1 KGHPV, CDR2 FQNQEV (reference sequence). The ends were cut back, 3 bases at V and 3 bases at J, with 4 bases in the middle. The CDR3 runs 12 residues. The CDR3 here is CASSLGAETLYF. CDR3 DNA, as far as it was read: TGTGCCAGCAGTCTAGGAGCAGAAACGCTGTAT.

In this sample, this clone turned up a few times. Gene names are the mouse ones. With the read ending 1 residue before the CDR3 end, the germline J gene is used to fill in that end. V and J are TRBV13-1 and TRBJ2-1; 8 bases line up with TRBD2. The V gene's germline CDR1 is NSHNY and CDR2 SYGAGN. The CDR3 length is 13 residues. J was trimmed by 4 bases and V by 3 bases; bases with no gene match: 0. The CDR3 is CASSVGGYAEQFF. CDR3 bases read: TGTGCCAGCAGTGTGGGGGGGTATGCTGAGCAGTTC.

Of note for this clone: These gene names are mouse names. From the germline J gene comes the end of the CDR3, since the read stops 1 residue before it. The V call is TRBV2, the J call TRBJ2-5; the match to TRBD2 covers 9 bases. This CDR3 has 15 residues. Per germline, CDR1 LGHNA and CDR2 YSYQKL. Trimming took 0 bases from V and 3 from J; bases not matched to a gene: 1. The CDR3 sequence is CASSQDGTGQDTQYF. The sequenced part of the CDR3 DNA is TGTGCCAGCAGCCAAGATGGGACTGGGCAAGACACCCAGTAC.

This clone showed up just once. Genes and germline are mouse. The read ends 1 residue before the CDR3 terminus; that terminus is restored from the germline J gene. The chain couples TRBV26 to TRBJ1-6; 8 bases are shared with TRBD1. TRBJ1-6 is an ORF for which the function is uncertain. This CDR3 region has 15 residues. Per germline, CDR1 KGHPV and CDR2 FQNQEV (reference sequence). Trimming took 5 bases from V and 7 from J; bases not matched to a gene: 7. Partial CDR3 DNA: TGTGCCAGCAGTACAGGACAGGGTGGGAATTCGCCCCTCTAC. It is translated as CASSTGQGGNSPLY. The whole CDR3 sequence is CASSTGQGGNSPLYF.

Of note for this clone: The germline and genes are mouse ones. The chain's CDR3 is CASSSYRGRYERLFF. CDR3 DNA (partial): TGTGCCAGCAGCTCCTACAGGGGGCGATACGAAAGATTATTT. The rearrangement uses TRBV2 and TRBJ1-4, with 9 bases that match TRBD1. The CDR3 end is not reached by the read, which stops 1 residue before it; the germline J gene fills it in. CDR1 and CDR2 from the germline V gene are LGHNA and YSYQKL. This CDR3 is built from 15 residues. Germline trimming cut 5 bases from V and 6 bases from J; bases unmatched to any gene: 7.

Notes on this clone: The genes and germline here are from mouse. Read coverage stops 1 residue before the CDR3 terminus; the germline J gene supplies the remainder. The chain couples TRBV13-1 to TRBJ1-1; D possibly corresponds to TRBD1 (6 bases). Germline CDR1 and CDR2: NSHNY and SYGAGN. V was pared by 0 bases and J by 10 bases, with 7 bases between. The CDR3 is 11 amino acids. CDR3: CASSDDRVVFF. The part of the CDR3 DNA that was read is TGTGCCAGCAGTGATGACAGGGTAGTCTTC.

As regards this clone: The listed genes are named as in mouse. The CDR3 sequence: CASSPHRIQNTLYF. The covered CDR3 bases are TGTGCCAGCTCTCCCCACAGGATTCAAAACACCTTGTAC. The V and J genes are TRBV12-1 and TRBJ2-4, with D possibly matching TRBD1 (5 bases). The CDR3 end lies 1 residue beyond the end of the read and is filled in from the germline J gene. Trimming took 2 bases from V and 2 from J, leaving 10 bases between them. The CDR3 sequence is 14 residues long. Germline V lookup: CDR1 SGHSN, CDR2 HYEKVE.

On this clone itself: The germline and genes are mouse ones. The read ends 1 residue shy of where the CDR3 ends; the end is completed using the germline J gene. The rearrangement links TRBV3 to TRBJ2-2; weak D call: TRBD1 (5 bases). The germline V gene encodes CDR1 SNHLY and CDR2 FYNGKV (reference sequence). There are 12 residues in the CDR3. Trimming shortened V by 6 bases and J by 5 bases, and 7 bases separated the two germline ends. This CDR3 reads CASRAGTGQLYF. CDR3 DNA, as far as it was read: TGTGCCAGCAGGGCAGGGACCGGGCAGCTCTAC.

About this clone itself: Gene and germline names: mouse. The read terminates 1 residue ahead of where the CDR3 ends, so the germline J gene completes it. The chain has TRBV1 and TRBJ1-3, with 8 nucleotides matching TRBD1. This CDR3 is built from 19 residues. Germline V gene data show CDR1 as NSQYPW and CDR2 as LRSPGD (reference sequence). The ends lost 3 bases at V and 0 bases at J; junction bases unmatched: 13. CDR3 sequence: CTCSALDRGPSSSGNTLYF. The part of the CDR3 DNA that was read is TGCACCTGCAGTGCTCTCGACAGGGGCCCCTCCTCTTCTGGAAATACGCTCTAT.

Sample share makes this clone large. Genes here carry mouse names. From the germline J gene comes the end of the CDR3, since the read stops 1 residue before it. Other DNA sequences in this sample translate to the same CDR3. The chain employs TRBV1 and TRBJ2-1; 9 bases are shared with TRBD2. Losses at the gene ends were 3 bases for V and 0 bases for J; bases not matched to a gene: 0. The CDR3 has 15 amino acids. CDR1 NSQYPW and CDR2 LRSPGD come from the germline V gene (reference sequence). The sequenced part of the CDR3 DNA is TGCACCTGCAGTGCGGGACTGGGTAACTATGCTGAGCAGTTC. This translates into CTCSAGLGNYAEQF. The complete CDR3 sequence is CTCSAGLGNYAEQFF.

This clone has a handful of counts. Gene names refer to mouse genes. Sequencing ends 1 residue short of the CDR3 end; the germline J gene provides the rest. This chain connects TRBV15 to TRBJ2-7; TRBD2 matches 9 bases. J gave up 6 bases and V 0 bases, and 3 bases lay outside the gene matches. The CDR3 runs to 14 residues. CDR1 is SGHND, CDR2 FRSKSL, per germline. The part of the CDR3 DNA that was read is TGTGCCAGCAGTTTAGCTGGGGGGGCGCTTGAACAGTAC. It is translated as CASSLAGGALEQY. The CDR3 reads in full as CASSLAGGALEQYF. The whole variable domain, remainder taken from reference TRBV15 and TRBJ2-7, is DAGVTQTPRHEVAEKGQTIILKCEPVSGHNDLFWYRQTKIQGLELLSYFRSKSLMEDGGAFKDRFKAEMLNSSFSTLKIQPTEPKDSAVYLCASSLAGGALEQYFGPGTRLTVL.

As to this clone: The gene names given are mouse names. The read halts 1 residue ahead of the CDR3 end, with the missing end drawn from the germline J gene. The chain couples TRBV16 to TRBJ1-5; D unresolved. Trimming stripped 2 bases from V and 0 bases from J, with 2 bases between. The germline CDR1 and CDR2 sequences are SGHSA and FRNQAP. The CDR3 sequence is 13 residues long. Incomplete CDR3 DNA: TGTGCAAGCAGCTTACATAACAACCAGGCTCCGCTT. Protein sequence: CASSLHNNQAPL. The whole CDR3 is CASSLHNNQAPLF.

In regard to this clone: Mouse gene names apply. CDR3 protein: CGAFRDSSYEQYF. CDR3 DNA (partial): TGTGGTGCTTTCCGGGACAGCTCCTATGAACAGTAC. V and J are TRBV20 and TRBJ2-7, with 7 bases lining up with TRBD1. From the germline J gene comes the end of the CDR3, since the read stops 1 residue before it. Unmatched junction bases numbered 4, after V lost 5 bases and J lost 0 bases. Germline CDR1 is GFQATS and CDR2 is STVNSAI. The CDR3 sequence is 13 residues long.

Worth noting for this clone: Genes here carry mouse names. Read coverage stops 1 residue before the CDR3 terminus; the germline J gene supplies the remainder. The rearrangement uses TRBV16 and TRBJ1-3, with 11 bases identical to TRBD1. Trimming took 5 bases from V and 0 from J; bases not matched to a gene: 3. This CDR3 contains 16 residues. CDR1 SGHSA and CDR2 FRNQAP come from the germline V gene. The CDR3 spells CASSRDRGNSGNTLYF. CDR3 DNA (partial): TGTGCAAGCAGCCGGGACAGGGGGAATTCTGGAAATACGCTCTAT.

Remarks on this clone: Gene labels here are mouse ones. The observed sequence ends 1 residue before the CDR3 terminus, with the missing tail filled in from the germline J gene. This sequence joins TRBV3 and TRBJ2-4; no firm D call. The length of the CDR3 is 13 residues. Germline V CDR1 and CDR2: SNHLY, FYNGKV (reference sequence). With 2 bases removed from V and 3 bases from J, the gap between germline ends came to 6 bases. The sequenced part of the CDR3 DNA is TGTGCCAGCAGCTTAAGTCAACAAAACACCTTGTAC. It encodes CASSLSQQNTLY. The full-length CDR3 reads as CASSLSQQNTLYF.

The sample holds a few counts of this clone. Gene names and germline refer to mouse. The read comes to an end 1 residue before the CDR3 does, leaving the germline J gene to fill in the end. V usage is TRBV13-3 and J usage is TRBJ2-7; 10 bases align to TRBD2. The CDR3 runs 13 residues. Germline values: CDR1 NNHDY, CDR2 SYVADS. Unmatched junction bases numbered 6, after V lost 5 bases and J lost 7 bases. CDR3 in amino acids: CASSPGGAGEQYF. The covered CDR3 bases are TGTGCCAGCAGCCCTGGGGGGGCGGGGGAACAGTAC.

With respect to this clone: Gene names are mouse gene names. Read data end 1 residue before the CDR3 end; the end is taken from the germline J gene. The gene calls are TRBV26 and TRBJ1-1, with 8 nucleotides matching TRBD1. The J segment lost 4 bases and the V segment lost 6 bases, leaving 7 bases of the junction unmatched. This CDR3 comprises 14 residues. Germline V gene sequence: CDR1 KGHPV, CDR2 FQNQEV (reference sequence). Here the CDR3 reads CASSRQGLGTEVFF. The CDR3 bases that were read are TGTGCCAGCAGCCGACAGGGGTTAGGCACAGAAGTCTTC. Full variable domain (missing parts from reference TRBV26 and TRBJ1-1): NSKVIQTPRYLVKGQGQKAKMRCIPEKGHPVVFWYQQNKNNEFKFLINFQNQEVLQQIDMTEKRFSAECPSNSPCSLEIQSSEAGDSALYLCASSRQGLGTEVFFGKGTRLTVV.

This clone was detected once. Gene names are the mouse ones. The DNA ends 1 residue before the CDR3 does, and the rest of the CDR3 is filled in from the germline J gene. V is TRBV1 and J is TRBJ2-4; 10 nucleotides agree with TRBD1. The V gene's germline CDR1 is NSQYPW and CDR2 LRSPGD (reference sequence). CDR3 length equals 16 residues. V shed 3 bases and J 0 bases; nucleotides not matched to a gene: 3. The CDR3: CTCSARDRGSQNTLYF. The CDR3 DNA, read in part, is TGCACCTGCAGTGCCCGGGACAGGGGTAGTCAAAACACCTTGTAC.

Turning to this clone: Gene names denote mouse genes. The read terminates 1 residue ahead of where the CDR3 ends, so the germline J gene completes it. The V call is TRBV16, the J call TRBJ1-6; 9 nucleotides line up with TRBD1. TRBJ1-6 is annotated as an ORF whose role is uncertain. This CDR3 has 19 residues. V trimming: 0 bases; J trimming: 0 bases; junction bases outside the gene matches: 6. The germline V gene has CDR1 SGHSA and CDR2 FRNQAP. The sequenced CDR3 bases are TGTGCAAGCAGCTTAGATGAGGACAGGGGAGCTTCCTATAATTCGCCCCTCTAC. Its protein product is CASSLDEDRGASYNSPLY. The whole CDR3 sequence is CASSLDEDRGASYNSPLYF.

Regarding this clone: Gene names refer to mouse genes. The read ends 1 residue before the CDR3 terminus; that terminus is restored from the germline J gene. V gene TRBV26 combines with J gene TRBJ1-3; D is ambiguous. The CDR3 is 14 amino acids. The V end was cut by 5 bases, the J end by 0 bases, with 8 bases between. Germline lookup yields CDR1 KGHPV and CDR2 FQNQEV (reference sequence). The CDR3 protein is CASSRQNSGNTLYF. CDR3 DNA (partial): TGTGCCAGCAGTAGGCAAAATTCTGGAAATACGCTCTAT. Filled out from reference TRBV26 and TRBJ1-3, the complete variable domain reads NSKVIQTPRYLVKGQGQKAKMRCIPEKGHPVVFWYQQNKNNEFKFLINFQNQEVLQQIDMTEKRFSAECPSNSPCSLEIQSSEAGDSALYLCASSRQNSGNTLYFGEGSRLIVV.

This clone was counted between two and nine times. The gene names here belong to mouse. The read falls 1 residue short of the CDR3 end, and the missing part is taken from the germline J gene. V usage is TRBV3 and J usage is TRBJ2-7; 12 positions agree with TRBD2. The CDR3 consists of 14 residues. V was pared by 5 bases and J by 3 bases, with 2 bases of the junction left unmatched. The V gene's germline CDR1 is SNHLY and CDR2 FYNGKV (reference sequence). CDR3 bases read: TGTGCCAGCAGCCCGGACTGGGGGGGCTATGAACAGTAC. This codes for CASSPDWGGYEQY. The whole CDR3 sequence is CASSPDWGGYEQYF.

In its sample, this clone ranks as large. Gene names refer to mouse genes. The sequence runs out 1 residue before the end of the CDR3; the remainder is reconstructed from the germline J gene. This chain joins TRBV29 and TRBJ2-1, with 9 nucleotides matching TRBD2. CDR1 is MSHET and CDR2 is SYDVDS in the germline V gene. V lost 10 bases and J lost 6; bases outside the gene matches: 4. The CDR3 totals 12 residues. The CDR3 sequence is CAITGGIAEQFF. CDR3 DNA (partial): TGTGCTATAACTGGGGGGATTGCTGAGCAGTTC.

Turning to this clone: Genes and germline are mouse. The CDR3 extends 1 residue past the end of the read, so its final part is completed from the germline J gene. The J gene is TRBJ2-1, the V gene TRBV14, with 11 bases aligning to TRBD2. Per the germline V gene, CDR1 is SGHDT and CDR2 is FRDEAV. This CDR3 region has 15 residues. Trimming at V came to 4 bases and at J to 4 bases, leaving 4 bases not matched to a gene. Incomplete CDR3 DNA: TGTGCCAGCAGTCGTTGGACTGGGGGGTATGCTGAGCAGTTC. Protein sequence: CASSRWTGGYAEQF. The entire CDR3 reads CASSRWTGGYAEQFF.

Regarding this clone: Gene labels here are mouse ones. The CDR3 spells CASSLVRGGGGTLYF. The sequenced CDR3 bases are TGTGCCAGCTCTCTCGTCAGGGGGGGCGGGGGCACCTTGTAC. The V and J genes are TRBV12-1 and TRBJ2-4; maybe TRBD2 (8 bases). The read falls 1 residue short of the CDR3 end, and the missing part is taken from the germline J gene. Trimming removed 0 bases at V and 8 bases at J, with 17 bases between. The CDR3 extends over 15 amino acids. Per the germline V gene, CDR1 is SGHSN and CDR2 is HYEKVE. Full variable domain (missing parts from reference TRBV12-1 and TRBJ2-4): DSGVVQSPRHIIKEKGGRSVLTCIPISGHSNVVWYQQTLGKELKFLIQHYEKVERDKGFLPSRFSVQQFDDYHSEMNMSALELEDSAMYFCASSLVRGGGGTLYFGAGTRLSVL.